This section outlines one T cell receptor beta chain sequence together with its context. Method: immunoSEQ multiplex PCR; TCRdb's copy keeps in-frame clones and lacks some. The data hold some 200,000 clones, with 84% observed a single time. Trimming shortened V by 5 bases and J by 6 bases, and 11 bases separated the two germline ends. Germline CDR1 and CDR2: SEHNR and FQNEAQ (reference sequence). This CDR3 region has 13 residues. The sample belongs to a study of blood T cell repertoires in COVID-19. This chain uses TRBV7-9 with TRBJ1-5; D call uncertain. Source material: peripheral blood. The TCR was taken from a woman aged 50 to 60 with active or convalescent COVID-19. In DNA form, the CDR3 reads TGTGCCAGCAGCCACGGGGAATCTCAGCCCCAGCATTTT. This sequence encodes CASSHGESQPQHF.